These 10 T cell receptor beta chains were all obtained from the same sample, sequenced in a study of Ad26.COV2.S vaccination and SARS-CoV-2 variants. Treatment denoted: 15 to 20 received Ad26.COV2.S at low or high dose, single or two shots; several received placebo; per-sample allocation not given. Repertoires come from day 63 after the first vaccine or placebo injection. Some clones are missing from TCRdb's copy, which holds only in-frame ones; the method was immunoSEQ multiplex PCR. The profile shows around 300,000 clones, under 90% of them singletons. This specimen consisted of peripheral blood, obtained in a trial of Ad26.COV2.S vaccine versus placebo. The receptors originated from a person between 18 and 60 years old who received the Ad26.COV2.S COVID-19 vaccine or a placebo.

The chain carries TRBV6-2 or TRBV6-3 and TRBJ1-1; D gene uncertain. The CDR3 covers 17 residues. V lost 6 bases, J lost 0 bases, and 20 bases lay in between. The germline V gene encodes CDR1 MNHEY and CDR2 SVGEGT. CDR3 loop: CASSRMMYLKMNTEAFF. In DNA form, the CDR3 reads TGTGCCAGCAGCCGGATGATGTATCTAAAAATGAACACTGAAGCTTTCTTT.

The gene calls are TRBV5-1 and TRBJ2-1; 7 bases match TRBD2. The CDR3 runs to 16 residues. J lost 4 bases, V lost 1 base, and 8 bases had no gene match. CDR1 is SGHRS and CDR2 is YFSETQ in the germline V gene. CDR3 sequence (DNA): TGCGCCAGCAGCTTGTGGGCGGGAGCAGGTTACAATGAGCAGTTCTTC. As protein: CASSLWAGAGYNEQFF.

The CDR3 region is CASSLQGNEQFF. In nucleotides, the CDR3 is TGTGCCAGCAGTTTACAGGGCAATGAGCAGTTCTTC. The J gene is TRBJ2-1, the V gene TRBV6-6; tentatively, D is TRBD1 (6 bases). Germline V CDR1 and CDR2: MNHNY, SVGAGI (reference sequence). Trimming removed 4 bases from V and 6 bases from J, with 7 bases in between. The CDR3 runs to 12 residues.

This rearrangement joins TRBV7-9 to TRBJ1-5; the D is unclear. Germline loops: CDR1 SEHNR, CDR2 FQNEAQ (reference sequence). Trimming pared 3 bases from V and 5 bases from J, leaving 5 bases between. The CDR3 runs to 12 residues. CDR3 protein: CASSFGYQPQHF. CDR3 DNA sequence: TGTGCCAGCAGCTTCGGGTATCAGCCCCAGCATTTT.

This chain links TRBV15 with TRBJ2-7, with 16 nucleotides matching TRBD2. The CDR3 spans 16 residues. With V trimmed by 8 bases and J by 2 bases, 6 bases remained unmatched. CDR1 is LNHNV, CDR2 YYDKDF, per germline (reference sequence). The CDR3, as DNA: TGTGCCACCTCCTCCGGGACTAGCGGGGGGGCCTACGAGCAGTACTTC. Protein product: CATSSGTSGGAYEQYF.

The chain employs TRBV19 and TRBJ1-5; D gene unclear. Trimming removed 2 bases from V and 5 bases from J, with 13 bases in between. CDR3 size: 15 residues. Germline V gene lookup returns CDR1 LNHDA and CDR2 SQIVND (reference sequence). The CDR3 nucleotides are TGTGCCAGTAGTATAACAGCAGGCGACTATCAGCCCCAGCATTTT. It yields the protein CASSITAGDYQPQHF.

DNA of the CDR3: TGTGCCAGCAGCATAAGACAGGGGAGAATGAACACTGAAGCTTTCTTT. Protein product: CASSIRQGRMNTEAFF. The gene calls are TRBV9 and TRBJ1-1; 8 nucleotides match TRBD1. Germline V gene sequence: CDR1 SGDLS, CDR2 YYNGEE. The CDR3 totals 16 residues. Unmatched junction bases numbered 8, after V lost 4 bases and J lost 0 bases. Drawing the rest from reference TRBV9 and TRBJ1-1, the complete variable domain is DSGVTQTPKHLITATGQRVTLRCSPRSGDLSVYWYQQSLDQGLQFLIQYYNGEERAKGNILERFSAQQFPDLHSELNLSSLELGDSALYFCASSIRQGRMNTEAFFGQGTRLTVV.

The CDR3 DNA is TGTGCCAGCAGTTTTAGCCCGGGACAGGGTTATGGCTACACCTTC. Translating gives CASSFSPGQGYGYTF. The chain has TRBV7-9 and TRBJ1-2; TRBD1 aligns across 9 bases. Germline values: CDR1 SEHNR, CDR2 FQNEAQ (reference sequence). The V and J ends lost 6 bases and 5 bases, in that order; junction bases with no gene match: 10. The length of the CDR3 is 15 residues.

This sequence joins TRBV9 and TRBJ2-5; TRBD2 matches 8 bases. Looked up from germline, CDR1 is SGDLS and CDR2 is YYNGEE. There are 17 residues in the CDR3. Trimming cost V 1 base and J 2 bases; bases outside gene matches: 10. CDR3: CASSVSLTSGLQETQYF. The CDR3 nucleotides are TGTGCCAGCAGCGTATCCCTCACTAGCGGCCTACAAGAGACCCAGTACTTC.

The gene calls are TRBV27 and TRBJ2-5, with 11 bases fitting TRBD2. Losses at the gene ends were 5 bases for V and 7 bases for J; bases not matched to a gene: 9. Germline assignment: CDR1 MNHEY and CDR2 SMNVEV (reference sequence). This CDR3 contains 15 residues. The CDR3 DNA is TGTGCCAGCAGTACACTAGCGGGGGAATACCGGACCCAGTACTTC. Its protein product is CASSTLAGEYRTQYF.